This T cell receptor (beta chain) originates from a study of breast tumors, draining lymph nodes, adjacent tissues. General observations from the study: Findings are consistent with lymph node origin and intratumoral expansion of most tumor T cells. Luminal-like breast cancer showed significantly greater tumor-nontumor repertoire similarity than basal-like breast cancer did. That most tumor T cells come from lymph nodes remained unproven. Tumor repertoires ranked between lymph nodes and nontumor tissue in diversity, with V and J gene preferences.

TCRdb reanalysed the multiplex PCR reads using MiXCR and keeps one entry per CDR3 protein. Of some 150,000 distinct CDR3 sequences detected, 20% to 25% appear once; the ten largest clones hold about 2.6%. CDR1 is LNHDA, CDR2 SQIVND, per germline (reference sequence). The CDR3 consists of 18 residues. The junction had 7 bases not matched to a gene; V was cut back by 3 bases and J by 1 base. Breast cancer patients provided tissue from their axillary draining lymph nodes. Ten or more counts support this clonotype. Its antigen is unknown. Sequencing was carried out using axillary lymph node tissue. This receptor was identified in a female donor with breast cancer. Some clones in this sample may be carry-over from other donors' samples. The chain uses TRBV19 and TRBJ2-1; 12 bases align to TRBD2. CDR3: CASSIRTSGRLSYNEQFF. Written as DNA, the CDR3 is TGTGCCAGTAGTATTCGAACTAGCGGGAGGCTATCCTACAATGAGCAGTTCTTC.